This record covers a single T cell receptor (beta chain). This sample is drawn from a study of blood T cell repertoires in COVID-19. The ends lost 8 bases at V and 4 bases at J; junction bases unmatched: 3. The CDR3 sequence is 15 residues long. From germline, CDR1 is SGHTA and CDR2 FQGNSA. In the original processing: Estimation of nucleated cell counts relied on the amplification of reference gene primers. Sequencing was performed with immunoSEQ multiplex PCR; in TCRdb, only in-frame clones are kept and a portion is missing. The D gene and trimming were derived from the DNA, and the V and J assignments and clone size from that table. The sample carries some 250,000 clones, approximately 81% recorded once.

The specimen was peripheral blood. This receptor was taken from a man between 60 and 75 years old with acute or convalescent COVID-19. The chain joins TRBV7-2 to TRBJ2-3, with TRBD2 matching over 16 bases. This CDR3 reads CASGTSGGAPDTQYF. CDR3 in DNA: TGTGCCAGCGGGACTAGCGGGGGGGCCCCAGATACGCAGTATTTT. The full variable domain, rest sourced from reference TRBV7-2 and TRBJ2-3, is GAGVSQSPSNKVTEKGKDVELRCDPISGHTALYWYRQSLGQGLEFLIYFQGNSAPDKSGLPSDRFSAERTGGSVSTLTIQRTQQEDSAVYLCASGTSGGAPDTQYFGPGTRLTVL.